This entry lists 19 T cell receptor beta chains sequenced from one sample in a study of blood T cell repertoires in COVID-19. This table comes from immunoSEQ multiplex PCR, and its TCRdb copy is limited to in-frame clones, with some not included. The table lists 150,000 to 200,000 clones, roughly 94% of them singletons. The specimen was peripheral blood. These receptors all stem from a man aged 25 to 45 with COVID-19, enrolled during active disease.

The rearrangement links TRBV5-5 to TRBJ1-4; 9 positions agree with TRBD1. The junction had 15 bases not matched to a gene; V was cut back by 3 bases and J by 0 bases. CDR3 length equals 20 residues. Per germline, CDR1 SGHKS and CDR2 YYEKEE (reference sequence). The CDR3 sequence: CASSSDLRTGVSATNEKLFF. CDR3 bases: TGTGCCAGCAGCTCAGATTTGAGGACAGGGGTCTCTGCAACTAATGAAAAACTGTTTTTT.

The chain joins TRBV6-2 or TRBV6-3 to TRBJ2-5; D call uncertain. Trimming pared 2 bases from V and 5 bases from J, leaving 9 bases between. The germline gives CDR1 MNHEY, CDR2 SVGEGT. This CDR3 contains 13 residues. The CDR3: CASSYEVRETQYF. The DNA of the CDR3 is TGTGCCAGCAGTTACGAGGTCCGGGAGACCCAGTACTTC.

V and J are TRBV7-3 and TRBJ2-1; 7 bases agree with TRBD1. The ends lost 5 bases at V and 10 bases at J; junction bases unmatched: 11. The CDR3 extends over 14 amino acids. The germline CDR1 and CDR2 sequences are SGHTA and FQGTGA. CDR3 sequence (DNA): TGTGCCAGCAGCCCGACGACAGGGCGCGTGGAGCAGTTCTTC. This codes for CASSPTTGRVEQFF.

This chain connects TRBV18 to TRBJ1-1, with 7 positions matching TRBD1. V trimming: 5 bases; J trimming: 1 base; junction bases outside the gene matches: 7. Germline CDR1 KGHSH, CDR2 LQKENI. The CDR3 is made up of 15 amino acids. The CDR3 spells CASSAGQEPNTEAFF. CDR3 nucleotide sequence: TGTGCCAGCTCAGCCGGACAGGAGCCGAACACTGAAGCTTTCTTT.

The chain employs TRBV6-5 and TRBJ2-7; D remains unclear. The germline V gene encodes CDR1 MNHEY and CDR2 SVGAGI. CDR3 size: 13 residues. The ends were cut back, 7 bases at V and 1 base at J, with 11 bases in the middle. The CDR3 is CASINSPSYEQYF. CDR3 coding DNA: TGTGCCAGCATCAACAGCCCTTCCTACGAGCAGTACTTC.

In DNA form, the CDR3 reads TGTGCCAGTAGGGGGCTGGGACAGGGCTTCACAGATACGCAGTATTTT. Amino acid sequence: CASRGLGQGFTDTQYF. V gene TRBV19 combines with J gene TRBJ2-3, with 9 bases matching TRBD1. There are 16 residues in the CDR3. Per germline, CDR1 LNHDA and CDR2 SQIVND (reference sequence). The V segment lost 6 bases and the J segment 2 bases; nucleotides outside the gene matches: 9.

The chain couples TRBV19 to TRBJ1-6; 8 bases align to TRBD1. This CDR3 contains 15 residues. With 5 bases clipped from V and 7 bases from J, the junction kept 7 bases outside the gene matches. Germline V gives CDR1 LNHDA, CDR2 SQIVND (reference sequence). CDR3 region: CASSDGQGRNSPLHF. CDR3 nucleotides: TGTGCCAGTAGTGATGGACAGGGACGGAATTCACCCCTCCACTTT.

The J gene is TRBJ2-2, the V gene TRBV10-3; weak D call: TRBD2 (5 bases). Germline V CDR1 and CDR2: ENHRY, SYGVKD. The CDR3 consists of 13 residues. The germline V and J ends were trimmed by 8 bases and 2 bases, with 9 bases remaining between them. CDR3 DNA: TGTGCCATCCCCGGGAATAACACCGGGGAGCTGTTTTTT. It specifies CAIPGNNTGELFF.

V usage is TRBV27 and J usage is TRBJ2-7; perhaps TRBD1 as D (6 bases). The CDR3 has 13 residues. Between the trimmed V and J ends, which lost 5 bases and 2 bases, there was a span of 10 bases. Germline CDR1 and CDR2: MNHEY and SMNVEV (reference sequence). The CDR3 sequence is CASSPTGTYEQYF. The CDR3 DNA sequence: TGTGCCAGCAGTCCCACAGGGACCTACGAGCAGTACTTC.

This chain links TRBV2 with TRBJ1-1; D possibly corresponds to TRBD1 (6 bases). CDR3 length equals 15 residues. The germline CDR1 and CDR2 sequences are SNHLY and FYNNEI. The ends were cut back, 6 bases at V and 5 bases at J, with 19 bases in the middle. The CDR3 loop reads CASRALRGAGTEAFF. The CDR3 nucleotides read TGTGCCAGCAGGGCTCTACGGGGGGCAGGAACTGAAGCTTTCTTT.

The chain combines TRBV19 with TRBJ1-3, with D possibly being TRBD1 (6 bases). V was pared by 3 bases and J by 0 bases, with 9 bases between. The CDR3 loop spans 15 amino acids. Germline CDR1 LNHDA, CDR2 SQIVND (reference sequence). The CDR3 nucleotides are TGTGCCAGTAGTATTCCACAGGGCTCTGGAAACACCATATATTTT. This sequence encodes CASSIPQGSGNTIYF.

The chain carries TRBV27 and TRBJ1-1, with 7 bases aligning to TRBD1. The CDR3 has 14 residues. Trimming took 4 bases from V and 4 from J; bases not matched to a gene: 6. Germline V CDR1 and CDR2: MNHEY, SMNVEV (reference sequence). CDR3 DNA: TGTGCCAGCAGTTGGAGGGGGCGCATCACTGAAGCTTTCTTT. This gives the protein CASSWRGRITEAFF.

The J gene is TRBJ2-5, the V gene TRBV6-6, with TRBD2 matching over 10 bases. V lost 6 bases, J lost 0 bases, and 19 bases stayed unmatched. Germline values: CDR1 MNHNY, CDR2 SVGAGI (reference sequence). The CDR3 has 20 amino acids. The CDR3 spells CASSVRWRLAGDTYQETQYF. For the CDR3, the DNA is TGTGCCAGCAGCGTTAGATGGCGCCTAGCGGGGGATACGTACCAAGAGACCCAGTACTTC.

CDR3 nucleotide sequence: TGTGCCAGCAGCTTAGGGACTAGCGGGGGGTCCTACAATGAGCAGTTCTTC. It codes for CASSLGTSGGSYNEQFF. This chain links TRBV11-3 with TRBJ2-1; 14 bases map to TRBD2. The CDR3 loop spans 17 amino acids. Per the germline V gene, CDR1 is SGHNT and CDR2 is YENEEA. V was clipped by 1 base and J by 1 base; unmatched bases: 0. Looking up the rest from reference TRBV11-3 and TRBJ2-1 gives the full variable domain: EAGVVQSPRYKIIEKKQPVAFWCNPISGHNTLYWYLQNLGQGPELLIRYENEEAVDDSQLPKDRFSAERLKGVDSTLKIQPAELGDSAVYLCASSLGTSGGSYNEQFFGPGTRLTVL.

The CDR3 DNA reads as TGTGCCAGCAGAACTACACAGGGGATTTGGAATTCACCCCTCCACTTT. Encoded protein: CASRTTQGIWNSPLHF. The chain joins TRBV27 to TRBJ1-6; 7 positions agree with TRBD1. Per germline, CDR1 MNHEY and CDR2 SMNVEV (reference sequence). Trimming at V came to 6 bases and at J to 7 bases, leaving 12 bases not matched to a gene. This CDR3 region has 16 residues.

The chain uses TRBV5-4 and TRBJ2-7, with 7 bases lining up with TRBD2. This CDR3 contains 14 residues. Germline values: CDR1 SGHNT, CDR2 YYREEE (reference sequence). Trimming removed 3 bases from V and 3 bases from J; junction bases left unmatched: 6. CDR3 residues: CASSWGGPSYEQYF. CDR3 nucleotide sequence: TGTGCCAGCAGCTGGGGGGGACCAAGCTACGAGCAGTACTTC. The variable domain in full, with the rest retrieved from reference TRBV5-4 and TRBJ2-7, is ETGVTQSPTHLIKTRGQQVTLRCSSQSGHNTVSWYQQALGQGPQFIFQYYREEENGRGNFPPRFSGLQFPNYSSELNVNALELDDSALYLCASSWGGPSYEQYFGPGTRLTVT.

V usage is TRBV6-5 and J usage is TRBJ1-5; no clear D. This CDR3 comprises 15 residues. Per germline, CDR1 MNHEY and CDR2 SVGAGI. V was pared by 6 bases and J by 0 bases, with 12 bases between. CDR3 bases: TGTGCCAGCAGGCAGGTCGGTTATAGCAATCAGCCCCAGCATTTT. Encoded protein: CASRQVGYSNQPQHF.

As concerns this clone: Other DNA sequences of this sample code for an identical CDR3. The chain links TRBV9 to TRBJ1-3; the match to TRBD1 covers 8 bases. The V gene's germline CDR1 is SGDLS and CDR2 YYNGEE. The CDR3 runs 16 residues. J lost 0 bases, V lost 0 bases, and 2 bases had no gene match. The CDR3 region has the DNA TGTGCCAGCAGCGTAGCTGGACAGGGCTCTGGAAACACCATATATTTT. Translation: CASSVAGQGSGNTIYF.

This clone appeared once. Here the CDR3 DNA reads TGTGCTAGTGGTCCAGGGGACAGGGGGAACACTGAAGCTTTCTTT. Its translation: CASGPGDRGNTEAFF. This chain uses TRBV12-5 with TRBJ1-1; TRBD1 matches 10 bases. Germline V lookup: CDR1 LGHNT, CDR2 FRNRAP. The V gene end was trimmed by 5 bases and the J gene end by 1 base; junction bases not matched to a gene: 4. This CDR3 has 15 amino acids.